The TCR beta chain under discussion was sequenced for a study of blood T cell repertoires in COVID-19. Across the whole study: Italy, Spain and the United States were the sources of the convalescent and acute COVID-19 samples. The cDNA or gDNA used as material had been derived from T cells, B-cell-depleted T cells, or PBMCs.

Repertoires were generated with immunoSEQ multiplex PCR, while TCRdb's copy carries only in-frame clones and drops some. This sample has tens of thousands of clones; roughly 76% occur once, and the top ten carry 25% to 30%. The germline gives CDR1 GTSNPN, CDR2 SVGIG (reference sequence). The ends lost 4 bases at V and 6 bases at J; junction bases unmatched: 3. The CDR3 sequence is 12 residues long. In its sample, this clone was seen once. The genes are TRBV30 and TRBJ1-2, with 9 nucleotides matching TRBD1. The specimen sequenced was peripheral blood. The TCR originated in a woman aged 80 or over with active or convalescent COVID-19. The CDR3 here is CAWTRTGDGYTF. The CDR3 nucleotides are TGTGCCTGGACCCGGACAGGGGATGGCTACACCTTC.